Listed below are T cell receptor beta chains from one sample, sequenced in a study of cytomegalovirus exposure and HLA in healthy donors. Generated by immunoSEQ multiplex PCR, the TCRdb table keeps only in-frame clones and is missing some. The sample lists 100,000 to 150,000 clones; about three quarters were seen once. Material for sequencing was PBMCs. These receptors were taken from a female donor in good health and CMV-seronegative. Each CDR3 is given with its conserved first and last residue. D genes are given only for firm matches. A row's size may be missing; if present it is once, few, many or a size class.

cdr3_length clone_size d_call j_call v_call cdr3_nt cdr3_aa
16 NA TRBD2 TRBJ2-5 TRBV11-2 TGTGCCAGCAGCTTAGTCCCGGGAGGGAGTGCGGAGACCCAGTACTTC CASSLVPGGSAETQYF
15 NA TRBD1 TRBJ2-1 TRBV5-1 TGCGCCAGCAGCGGGGGGACAGGGGGGAGGAATGAGCAGTTCTTC CASSGGTGGRNEQFF
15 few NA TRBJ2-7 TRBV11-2 TGTGCCAGCAGCTTAGAGCACCCAGGTGCCTACGAGCAGTACTTC CASSLEHPGAYEQYF
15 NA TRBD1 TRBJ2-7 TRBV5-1 TGCGCCAGCAGCGTGACCGGGACAGGCCACTACGAGCAGTACTTC CASSVTGTGHYEQYF
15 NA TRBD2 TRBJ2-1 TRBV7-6 TGTGCCAGCAGCCGGCGGGGGGAGTCCTACAATGAGCAGTTCTTC CASSRRGESYNEQFF
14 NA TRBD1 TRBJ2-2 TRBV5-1 TGCGCCAGCACCCGGGACAGCAACACCGGGGAGCTGTTTTTT CASTRDSNTGELFF
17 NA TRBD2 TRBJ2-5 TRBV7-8 TGTGCCAGCAGGCACAAAAGGACTAGCGGGGGCCAAGAGACCCAGTACTTC CASRHKRTSGGQETQYF
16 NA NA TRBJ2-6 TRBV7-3 TGTGCCAGCAGCTTATCAGGGACTTCTGGGGCCAACGTCCTGACTTTC CASSLSGTSGANVLTF
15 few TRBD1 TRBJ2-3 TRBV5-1 TGCGCCAGCAGCTTGACAGGGGTGGGCACAGATACGCAGTATTTT CASSLTGVGTDTQYF
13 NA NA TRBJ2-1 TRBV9 TGTGCCAGCAGCGGACTCCTCTACAATGAGCAGTTCTTC CASSGLLYNEQFF
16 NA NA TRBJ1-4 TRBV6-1 TGTGCCAGCAGTGAGCAAACAGGGACGGCTAATGAAAAACTGTTTTTT CASSEQTGTANEKLFF
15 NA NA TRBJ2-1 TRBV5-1 TGCGCCAGCAGCTTGGACGGGGACTCCTACAATGAGCAGTTCTTC CASSLDGDSYNEQFF
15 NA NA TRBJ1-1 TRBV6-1 TGTGCCAGCAGTTTTGAAGGGGGGAGGGCCACTGAAGCTTTCTTT CASSFEGGRATEAFF
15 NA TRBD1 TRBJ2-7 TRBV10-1 TGCGCCAGCAGTGAAGCCGGGACAGGGGGCTACGAGCAGTACTTC CASSEAGTGGYEQYF
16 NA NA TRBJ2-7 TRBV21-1 TGTGCCAGCAGCACAAAGGGGGGACAGGGCAATTTGGGGCAGTACTTC CASSTKGGQGNLGQYF
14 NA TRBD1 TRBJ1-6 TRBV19 TGTGCCAGTAGTATCGGGACAGAGAATTCACTCCTCCACTTT CASSIGTENSLLHF
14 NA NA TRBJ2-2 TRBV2 TGTGCCAGCAGCGATAGACAATCAATGAGGGAGCTGTTTTTT CASSDRQSMRELFF
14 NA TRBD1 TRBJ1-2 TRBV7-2 TGTGCCAGCACCGGAGACAGGGCGGGCTATGGCTACACCTTC CASTGDRAGYGYTF
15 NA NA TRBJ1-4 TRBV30 TGTGCCTGGAGTACCCGGGGGTTAGTTAATGAAAAACTGTTTTTT CAWSTRGLVNEKLFF
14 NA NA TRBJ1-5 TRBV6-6 TGTGCCAGCAGGGGGGGGGATCTCAATCAGCCCCAGCATTTT CASRGGDLNQPQHF
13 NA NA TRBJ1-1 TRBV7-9 TGTGCCAGCAGCAGGACACCGAACACTGAAGCTTTCTTT CASSRTPNTEAFF
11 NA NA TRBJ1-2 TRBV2 TGTGCCAGCCAGAGGGAGCGGGGCTACACCTTC CASQRERGYTF
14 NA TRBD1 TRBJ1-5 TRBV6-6 TGTGCCAGCAGCCAGGGGGCAGGCAATCAGCCCCAGCATTTT CASSQGAGNQPQHF
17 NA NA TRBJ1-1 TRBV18 TGTGCCAGCTCACCACCGGTCCAGCTTACTATGAACACTGAAGCTTTCTTT CASSPPVQLTMNTEAFF
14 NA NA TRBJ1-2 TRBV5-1 TGCGCCAGCAGCTTGTTTGGGGGCAACTATGGCTACACCTTC CASSLFGGNYGYTF
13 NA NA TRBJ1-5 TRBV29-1 TGCAGCGTGAGAGCTGGTTTTAATCAGCCCCAGCATTTT CSVRAGFNQPQHF
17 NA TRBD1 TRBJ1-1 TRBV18 TGTGCCAGCTCACCATTAGGGACAGGGGCCGGCGATACTGAAGCTTTCTTT CASSPLGTGAGDTEAFF
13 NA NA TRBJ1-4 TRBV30 TGTGCCTGGAGGGCCGCCTCTAATGAAAAACTGTTTTTT CAWRAASNEKLFF
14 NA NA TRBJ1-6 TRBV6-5 TGTGCCAGCAGTTACGGAGGTGGGAAGTCACCCCTCCACTTT CASSYGGGKSPLHF
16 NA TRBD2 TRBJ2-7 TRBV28 TGTGCCAGCAGCACCGTCAGGCTAGCGGAAGGCTACGAGCAGTACTTC CASSTVRLAEGYEQYF
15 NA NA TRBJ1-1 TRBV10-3 TGTGCCATCAGTGAAGCGCCGCCGCTCCGCACTGAAGCTTTCTTT CAISEAPPLRTEAFF
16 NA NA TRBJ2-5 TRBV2 TGTGCCAGCAGTCCCCGTCCTAGCAACCCCTGGGGGGAGCAGTACTTC CASSPRPSNPWGEQYF
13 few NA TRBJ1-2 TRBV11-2 TGTGCCAGCAGCCCGGTCAGATCGGGACACAGCGAGTTC CASSPVRSGHSEF
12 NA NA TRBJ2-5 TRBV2 TGTGCCAGCAGTGAAATCCGGGAGACCCAGTACTTC CASSEIRETQYF
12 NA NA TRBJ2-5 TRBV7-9 TGTGCCAGCAGCTTAATGGCTTGGGAGCAGTACTTC CASSLMAWEQYF
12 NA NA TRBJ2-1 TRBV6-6 TGTGCCAGCACCTTGGAGGTGGGTGAGCAGTTCTTC CASTLEVGEQFF
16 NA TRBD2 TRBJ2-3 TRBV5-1 TGCGCCAGCAGCTCCGGACTAGCGCCGATCACAGATACGCAGTATTTT CASSSGLAPITDTQYF
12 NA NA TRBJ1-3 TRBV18 TGTGCCAGCTCACCGCAGGAGGACACCATATATTTT CASSPQEDTIYF
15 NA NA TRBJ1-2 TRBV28 TGTGCCAGCCAAGCCAACACCGGGGGGAACTATGGCTACACCTTC CASQANTGGNYGYTF
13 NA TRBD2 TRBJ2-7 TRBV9 TGTGCCAGCAGCCGGACTAGCGGCTACGAGCAGTACTTC CASSRTSGYEQYF
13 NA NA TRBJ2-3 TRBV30 TGTGCCTGGCGAGCGGCTAGCACAGATACGCAGTATTTT CAWRAASTDTQYF
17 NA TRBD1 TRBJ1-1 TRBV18 TGTGCCAGCTCACCAGAGGGGGCTGCGATAGCGTGGACTGAAGCTTTCTTT CASSPEGAAIAWTEAFF
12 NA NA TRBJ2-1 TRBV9 TGTGCCAGCAGCCCTCCCAGTTATGAGCAGTTCTTC CASSPPSYEQFF
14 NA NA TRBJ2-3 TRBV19 TGTGCCAGTAGTATAGGGACACTTACAGATACGCAGTATTTT CASSIGTLTDTQYF
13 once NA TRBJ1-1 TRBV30 TGTGCCTGGGGCCAACAGTCCAGCACTGAAGCTTTCTTT CAWGQQSSTEAFF
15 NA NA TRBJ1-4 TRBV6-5 TGTGCCAGCAGTTACTCCCAGGGAACTAATGAAAAACTGTTTTTT CASSYSQGTNEKLFF